This T cell receptor (beta chain) was captured in a study of T cell repertoires in cytomegalovirus infection. For the study at large: Based on public TCR beta signatures, there were indications of CMV infection and of a matching HLA type.

Germline values: CDR1 SQVTM, CDR2 ANQGSEA. The CDR3 totals 12 residues. V lost 1 base to trimming and J lost 0 bases, with 3 bases between them. Regarding the study as a whole: HLA-C-restricted TCR beta clonotypes specific for CMV led the ex vivo response. The cumulative frequency of public TCR beta families distinguished individuals who carried CMV together with the relevant HLA.

TCRdb fed the reads into MiXCR, producing one record per CDR3 protein. The sample records 600,000 to 800,000 distinct CDR3 sequences, more than 20% being singletons. With regard to this clonotype: The target antigen is unknown.

The origin of this receptor is a human donor in good health (CMV status not recorded). Some clones in this sample may be carry-over from other donors' samples. Sample: CD8+ T cells from PBMCs. This chain links TRBV29-1 with TRBJ1-1; the D is unclear. This CDR3 is CSVEALNTEAFF. DNA for the CDR3: TGCAGCGTTGAAGCGTTGAACACTGAAGCTTTCTTT.